This entry describes one T cell receptor beta chain. Its antigen is as yet unknown. V trimming: 7 bases; J trimming: 7 bases; junction bases outside the gene matches: 11. The CDR3 consists of 15 residues. Germline V CDR1 and CDR2: SGHTA, FQGNSA. Sorted-subset replicate PCRs used around 200 ng of genomic DNA. This amount corresponded to about 30,000 T cell genomes. The assay was immunoSEQ multiplex PCR, and TCRdb's table has in-frame clones only and misses some. The sample holds about 2.4 million clones, roughly 92% seen once. The sample is drawn from a study of shared clonotypes between healthy human individuals. Study overall: Each donor had three CD4 naive, three CD4 memory, two CD8 naive and one CD8 memory plate. Broader study findings: Generation probabilities of non-shared clonotypes were lower (relative to those shared by all four donors).

Each of the donors was a healthy adult who was HIV-negative and had not had a recent acute infection or vaccination. The TCR was taken from a man in his late teens or twenties in good health. The material sequenced was naive CD4+ T cells sorted from blood. Indicated subset: CD45RA+ positively selected. The V and J genes are TRBV7-2 and TRBJ2-1, with 9 bases fitting TRBD2. CDR3 residues: CASNVRLAGVNEQFF. CDR3 nucleotides: TGTGCCAGCAACGTAAGATTAGCGGGAGTGAATGAGCAGTTCTTC.